A single sample gave rise to the 11 T cell receptor beta chains below, sequenced in a study of cytomegalovirus exposure and HLA in healthy donors. PCR amplification relied on 60 Vbeta primers (plus 13 Jbeta primers). Profiling relied on immunoSEQ multiplex PCR, and the TCRdb table lists in-frame clones only, not all of them. Of about 130,000 clones detected, around four fifths appear once; the ten largest clones hold 2% to 2.5%. Sequenced input: PBMCs. The receptors stem from a woman between 40 and 55 years old in good health and CMV-seropositive.

V gene TRBV4-1 combines with J gene TRBJ2-7; 10 nucleotides align to TRBD2. The CDR3 runs to 17 residues. After removal of 8 bases from V and 5 bases from J, the junction contained 18 bases not matched to a gene. Germline CDR1 MGHRA, CDR2 YSYEKL. The CDR3 nucleotides read TGCGCCAGCTCGGATAGCGGGAGGAGTGGGTCTGGGAACGAGCAGTACTTC. It translates to CASSDSGRSGSGNEQYF.

The chain has TRBV7-2 and TRBJ1-2; 11 bases map to TRBD1. Trimming at V came to 5 bases and at J to 3 bases, leaving 8 bases not matched to a gene. This CDR3 region has 16 residues. The germline gives CDR1 SGHTA, CDR2 FQGNSA. The CDR3 DNA reads as TGTGCCAGCAGCCGGACAGGGGGCGCGTCTGACTATGGCTACACCTTC. This codes for CASSRTGGASDYGYTF.

The chain uses TRBV20-1 and TRBJ1-4, with D maybe TRBD1 (6 bases). V was shortened by 2 bases and J by 10 bases, with 8 bases between the two germline ends. CDR3 length: 11 residues. Germline CDR1 and CDR2: DFQATT and SNEGSKA (reference sequence). CDR3 in DNA: TGCAGTGCTAGACCAGGGGCAAAACTGTTTTTT. Residues: CSARPGAKLFF.

The V and J genes are TRBV2 and TRBJ1-2; the match to TRBD1 covers 7 bases. Germline V lookup: CDR1 SNHLY, CDR2 FYNNEI. With 3 bases clipped from V and 8 bases from J, the junction kept 3 bases outside the gene matches. The CDR3 loop spans 12 amino acids. CDR3 sequence: CASSEGQSGYTF. In DNA, the CDR3 is TGTGCCAGCAGTGAGGGACAGAGCGGCTACACCTTC.

This chain uses TRBV19 with TRBJ1-1, with TRBD1 identical over 8 bases. Looked up from germline, CDR1 is LNHDA and CDR2 is SQIVND (reference sequence). Trimming removed 5 bases from V and 5 bases from J; junction bases left unmatched: 7. The CDR3 sequence is 14 residues long. CDR3 nucleotides: TGTGCCAGTAGTCCCCGGACAGGGCGAACTGAAGCTTTCTTT. It codes for CASSPRTGRTEAFF.

J is TRBJ2-7 and V is TRBV6-5; 11 positions match TRBD1. V dropped 6 bases and J dropped 6; count of bases not matched to a gene: 7. Germline-derived CDR1 and CDR2 are MNHEY and SVGAGI. This CDR3 comprises 14 residues. CDR3 region: CASRVPGTGGEQYF. The CDR3 DNA is TGTGCCAGCAGGGTACCCGGGACAGGGGGCGAGCAGTACTTC.

The chain employs TRBV19 and TRBJ1-2; the D is unclear. Looked up from germline, CDR1 is LNHDA and CDR2 is SQIVND (reference sequence). Trimming cost V 8 bases and J 4 bases, with 17 bases left between them. The CDR3 length is 14 residues. CDR3 bases: TGTGCCAGTCTAACAGCAAGTCCCCCCTATGGCTACACCTTC. Residues: CASLTASPPYGYTF.

The chain joins TRBV28 to TRBJ1-5; 9 positions agree with TRBD1. The CDR3 extends over 14 amino acids. CDR1 MDHEN and CDR2 SYDVKM come from the germline V gene. Trimming at V came to 8 bases and at J to 3 bases, leaving 5 bases not matched to a gene. The chain's CDR3 is CASGGQGVNQPQHF. CDR3 DNA: TGTGCCAGCGGGGGACAGGGCGTCAATCAGCCCCAGCATTTT.

The rearrangement joins TRBV27 to TRBJ2-6; tentative D call: TRBD2 (5 bases). V was trimmed by 10 bases and J by 0 bases, leaving 10 bases between them. Per the germline V gene, CDR1 is MNHEY and CDR2 is SMNVEV (reference sequence). The CDR3 runs 14 residues. Here the CDR3 reads CATTRDSGANVLTF. The CDR3 bases are TGTGCCACCACTAGAGACTCTGGGGCCAACGTCCTGACTTTC.

V gene TRBV4-2 combines with J gene TRBJ2-2; tentative D call: TRBD2 (5 bases). The CDR3 contains 18 residues. Trimming removed 1 base from V and 0 bases from J, with 15 bases in between. Germline assignment: CDR1 LGHNA and CDR2 YNFKEQ. In nucleotides, the CDR3 is TGTGCCAGCAGCCAAGTCATCCCGACACTAGCGAACACCGGGGAGCTGTTTTTT. Protein sequence: CASSQVIPTLANTGELFF.

This chain connects TRBV7-2 to TRBJ1-5, with 12 bases that match TRBD1. Germline V gives CDR1 SGHTA, CDR2 FQGNSA. The V and J ends lost 1 base and 7 bases, in that order; junction bases with no gene match: 5. The CDR3 length is 16 residues. DNA for the CDR3: TGTGCCAGCAGCTTAGGGGACAGGGGGCTTTGGCAGCCCCAGCATTTT. Amino acid sequence: CASSLGDRGLWQPQHF.